This entry concerns a single T cell receptor beta chain. Germline CDR1 is MNHNY and CDR2 is SVGAGI (reference sequence). The CDR3 is 12 residues long. The J segment lost 8 bases and the V segment lost 6 bases, leaving 5 bases of the junction unmatched. Profiling relied on immunoSEQ multiplex PCR, and the TCRdb table lists in-frame clones only, not all of them. The sample lists under 250,000 clones, roughly 90% occurring once. The data stem from a study of blood T cell repertoires in COVID-19. This rearrangement joins TRBV6-6 to TRBJ1-2, with 8 bases aligning to TRBD1. This sequence was found in a woman aged 55-75 years with acute or convalescent COVID-19. The source material was peripheral blood. This CDR3 reads CASSDRGEGYTF. The DNA for the CDR3 is TGTGCCAGCAGCGACAGGGGTGAAGGCTACACCTTC.